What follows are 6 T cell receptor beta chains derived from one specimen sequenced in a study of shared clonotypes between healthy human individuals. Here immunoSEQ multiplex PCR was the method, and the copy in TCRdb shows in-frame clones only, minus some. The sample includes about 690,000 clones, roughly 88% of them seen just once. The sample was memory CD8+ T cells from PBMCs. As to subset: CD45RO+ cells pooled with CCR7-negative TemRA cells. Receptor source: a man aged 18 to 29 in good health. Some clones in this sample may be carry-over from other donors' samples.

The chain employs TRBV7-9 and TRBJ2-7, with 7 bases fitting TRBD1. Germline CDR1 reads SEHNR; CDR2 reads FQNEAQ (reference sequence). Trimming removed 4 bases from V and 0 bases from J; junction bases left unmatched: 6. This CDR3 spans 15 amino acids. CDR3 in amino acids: CASSWGQRSSYEQYF. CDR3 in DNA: TGTGCCAGCAGCTGGGGACAGAGGAGCTCCTACGAGCAGTACTTC.

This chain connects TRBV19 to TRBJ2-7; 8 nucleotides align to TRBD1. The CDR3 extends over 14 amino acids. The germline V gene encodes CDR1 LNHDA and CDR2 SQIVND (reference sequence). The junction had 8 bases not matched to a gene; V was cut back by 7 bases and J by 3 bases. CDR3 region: CASTPDRGGYEQYF. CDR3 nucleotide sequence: TGTGCCAGTACCCCTGACAGGGGAGGCTACGAGCAGTACTTC.

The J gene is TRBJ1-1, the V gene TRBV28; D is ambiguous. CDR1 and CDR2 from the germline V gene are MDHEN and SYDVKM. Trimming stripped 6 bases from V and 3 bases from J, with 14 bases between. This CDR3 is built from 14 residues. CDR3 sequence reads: CASSFNPGYTEAFF. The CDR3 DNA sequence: TGTGCCAGCAGCTTTAACCCGGGGTACACTGAAGCTTTCTTT.

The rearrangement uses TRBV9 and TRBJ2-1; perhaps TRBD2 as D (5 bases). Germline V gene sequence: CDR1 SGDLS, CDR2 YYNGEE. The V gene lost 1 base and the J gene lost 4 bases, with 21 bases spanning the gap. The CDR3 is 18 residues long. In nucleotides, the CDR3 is TGTGCCAGCAGCGTATGGGCGGGTACCCTGCTATTTTACAATGAGCAGTTCTTC. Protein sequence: CASSVWAGTLLFYNEQFF.

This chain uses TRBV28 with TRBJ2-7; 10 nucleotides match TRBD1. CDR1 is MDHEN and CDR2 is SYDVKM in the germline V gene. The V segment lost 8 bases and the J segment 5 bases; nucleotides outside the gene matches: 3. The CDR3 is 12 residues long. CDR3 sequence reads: CASGTGVDEQYF. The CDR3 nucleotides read TGTGCCAGCGGGACAGGGGTGGACGAGCAGTACTTC.

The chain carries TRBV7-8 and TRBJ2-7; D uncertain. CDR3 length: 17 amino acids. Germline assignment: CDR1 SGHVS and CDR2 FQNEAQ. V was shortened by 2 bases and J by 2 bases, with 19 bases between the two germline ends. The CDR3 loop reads CASSLTIPGPVPYEQYF. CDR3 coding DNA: TGTGCCAGCAGCTTAACCATCCCCGGGCCCGTGCCCTACGAGCAGTACTTC.